The rows below give T cell receptor beta chains drawn from one sample of a study of T-cell reconstitution after alpha-beta-depleted transplantation in children. TCRdb fed the PCR reads into MiXCR, producing one record per CDR3 protein. This sample yields some 500,000 distinct CDR3 sequences, of which around 16% are seen a single time; 3% to 4% belongs to the top ten. The starting material was PBMCs from the stem cell graft donor, obtained from the stem cell graft. Receptors originate from a human donor who donated a stem cell graft to a child with acute lymphoblastic leukemia. Each CDR3 is given with its conserved first and last residue. Fields, in order: V gene, J gene, D gene, clone size, CDR3 DNA, CDR3 protein. D genes are given only for firm matches. Rows may omit the clone size; those that give it use once, few, many or a size class.

v_gene: TRBV4-1
j_gene: TRBJ2-1
d_gene: NA
abundance: few
CDR3nt: TGCGCCAGCAGCCAAGCTCCCGGGGGTTACAATGAGCAGTTCTTC
CDR3aa: CASSQAPGGYNEQFF

v_gene: TRBV12-3/TRBV12-4
j_gene: TRBJ1-5
d_gene: NA
abundance: NA
CDR3nt: TGTGCCAGCACCAAGGGGGGTAAGGGTAATCAGCCCCAGCATTTT
CDR3aa: CASTKGGKGNQPQHF

v_gene: TRBV20-1
j_gene: TRBJ1-2
d_gene: TRBD1
abundance: NA
CDR3nt: TGCAGTGCGCCCGGGACAGGGGGTCTATTGAACTATGGCTACACCTTC
CDR3aa: CSAPGTGGLLNYGYTF

v_gene: TRBV29-1
j_gene: TRBJ2-1
d_gene: NA
abundance: few
CDR3nt: TGCAGCGTTGATTCGGGGGCAGGGGGTTACAATGAGCAGTTCTTC
CDR3aa: CSVDSGAGGYNEQFF

v_gene: TRBV25-1
j_gene: TRBJ2-2
d_gene: NA
abundance: few
CDR3nt: TGTGCCAGCAGTGAATCAGAGAACACCGGGGAGCTGTTTTTT
CDR3aa: CASSESENTGELFF

v_gene: TRBV3-1
j_gene: TRBJ1-1
d_gene: TRBD1
abundance: few
CDR3nt: TGTGCCAGCAGCCCGCTGGACAGGGTGGGCATTGAAGCTTTCTTT
CDR3aa: CASSPLDRVGIEAFF

v_gene: TRBV12-3/TRBV12-4
j_gene: TRBJ2-7
d_gene: NA
abundance: NA
CDR3nt: TGTGCCAGCAGTCCGACTGTTCCGGGCATCGGCGAGCAGTACTTC
CDR3aa: CASSPTVPGIGEQYF

v_gene: TRBV4-1
j_gene: TRBJ1-4
d_gene: NA
abundance: NA
CDR3nt: TGCGCCAGCAGCCAAGGACAGTTTGAAAAACTGTTTTTT
CDR3aa: CASSQGQFEKLFF

v_gene: TRBV18
j_gene: TRBJ1-3
d_gene: TRBD1
abundance: NA
CDR3nt: TGTGCCAGCTCACCCTTGACAGGGGGAAACACCATATATTTT
CDR3aa: CASSPLTGGNTIYF

v_gene: TRBV27
j_gene: TRBJ1-5
d_gene: NA
abundance: NA
CDR3nt: TGTGCCACCAAGTCCTCTGTGGCGATACCTACCGGCAATCAGCCCCAGCATTTT
CDR3aa: CATKSSVAIPTGNQPQHF

v_gene: TRBV5-1
j_gene: TRBJ1-2
d_gene: TRBD1
abundance: NA
CDR3nt: TGCGCCAGCAGCTCTACACAGGGGTCGGACTATGGCTACACCTTC
CDR3aa: CASSSTQGSDYGYTF

v_gene: TRBV6-4
j_gene: TRBJ2-1
d_gene: NA
abundance: NA
CDR3nt: TGTGCCAGCAGTGACTCGGGGAGTGGGGGTGAGCAGTTCTTC
CDR3aa: CASSDSGSGGEQFF

v_gene: TRBV30
j_gene: TRBJ2-3
d_gene: NA
abundance: NA
CDR3nt: TGTGCCTGGAGTGTATCCATTGCGCCCGGGGAGGAGCAGTATTTT
CDR3aa: CAWSVSIAPGEEQYF

v_gene: TRBV29-1
j_gene: TRBJ2-6
d_gene: NA
abundance: once
CDR3nt: TGCAGCGTTATTGTGGGGCATGGGGCCAACGTCCTGACTTTC
CDR3aa: CSVIVGHGANVLTF

v_gene: TRBV5-1
j_gene: TRBJ2-7
d_gene: TRBD1
abundance: NA
CDR3nt: TGCGCCAGCAGCTTGTACAGGGGTGGCTACGAGCAGTACTTC
CDR3aa: CASSLYRGGYEQYF

v_gene: TRBV7-6
j_gene: TRBJ2-5
d_gene: TRBD2
abundance: few
CDR3nt: TGTGCCAGCAGCTTGCGAAGTGGTGGCGGGAGGGAAGAGACCCAGTACTTC
CDR3aa: CASSLRSGGGREETQYF

v_gene: TRBV6-1
j_gene: TRBJ2-1
d_gene: NA
abundance: NA
CDR3nt: TGTGCCAGCAGGCTCCGGGCTGATTCCTACAATGAGCAGTTCTTC
CDR3aa: CASRLRADSYNEQFF

v_gene: TRBV29-1
j_gene: TRBJ1-1
d_gene: NA
abundance: NA
CDR3nt: TGCAGCGTTGAACGACCAGGGAAGTCTGAAGCTTTCTTT
CDR3aa: CSVERPGKSEAFF

v_gene: TRBV14
j_gene: TRBJ2-1
d_gene: TRBD2
abundance: once
CDR3nt: TGTGCCAGCAGCCAAGTTGGTTGGGGGGGGAATAGCGGGCGTCAAGGCTCCTACAATGAGCAGTTCTTC
CDR3aa: CASSQVGWGGNSGRQGSYNEQFF

v_gene: TRBV20-1
j_gene: TRBJ2-7
d_gene: NA
abundance: few
CDR3nt: TGCAGTGCCTCGCGAAGGGGCCTTCTTTACGAGCAGTACTTC
CDR3aa: CSASRRGLLYEQYF

v_gene: TRBV5-1
j_gene: TRBJ1-2
d_gene: NA
abundance: NA
CDR3nt: TGCGCCAGCAGGAACCCGTTTGACTATGGCTACACCTTC
CDR3aa: CASRNPFDYGYTF

v_gene: TRBV3-1
j_gene: TRBJ2-5
d_gene: TRBD2
abundance: NA
CDR3nt: TGTACCTGCTGCCTCGGGGCCCGACCCGGGACTAGCTTCGTTGAGACCCAGTACTTC
CDR3aa: CTCCLGARPGTSFVETQYF

v_gene: TRBV4-1
j_gene: TRBJ2-6
d_gene: NA
abundance: NA
CDR3nt: TGCGCCAGCAGCCCCTCCTTTGCAGGGGCAGGGGCCAACGTCCTGACTTTC
CDR3aa: CASSPSFAGAGANVLTF

v_gene: TRBV14
j_gene: TRBJ2-1
d_gene: NA
abundance: NA
CDR3nt: TGTGCCAGCAGCCTCGTTCCGCTACAGTCGGGTGAGCAGTTCTTC
CDR3aa: CASSLVPLQSGEQFF

v_gene: TRBV9
j_gene: TRBJ2-7
d_gene: TRBD2
abundance: few
CDR3nt: TGTGCCAGCAGCGTAGTAGCGGGCTACGAGCAGTACTTC
CDR3aa: CASSVVAGYEQYF

v_gene: TRBV9
j_gene: TRBJ1-1
d_gene: NA
abundance: NA
CDR3nt: TGTGCCAGCAGCGGTTACAGGTCGAACACTGAAGCTTTCTTT
CDR3aa: CASSGYRSNTEAFF

v_gene: TRBV29-1
j_gene: TRBJ2-7
d_gene: NA
abundance: NA
CDR3nt: TGCAGCGTTAGCAACAGGTTTAGCTCCTACGAGCAGTACTTC
CDR3aa: CSVSNRFSSYEQYF

v_gene: TRBV12-3/TRBV12-4
j_gene: TRBJ2-2
d_gene: NA
abundance: few
CDR3nt: TGTGCCAGCAGCCTTCGGTCGGACACCGGGGAGCTGTTTTTT
CDR3aa: CASSLRSDTGELFF